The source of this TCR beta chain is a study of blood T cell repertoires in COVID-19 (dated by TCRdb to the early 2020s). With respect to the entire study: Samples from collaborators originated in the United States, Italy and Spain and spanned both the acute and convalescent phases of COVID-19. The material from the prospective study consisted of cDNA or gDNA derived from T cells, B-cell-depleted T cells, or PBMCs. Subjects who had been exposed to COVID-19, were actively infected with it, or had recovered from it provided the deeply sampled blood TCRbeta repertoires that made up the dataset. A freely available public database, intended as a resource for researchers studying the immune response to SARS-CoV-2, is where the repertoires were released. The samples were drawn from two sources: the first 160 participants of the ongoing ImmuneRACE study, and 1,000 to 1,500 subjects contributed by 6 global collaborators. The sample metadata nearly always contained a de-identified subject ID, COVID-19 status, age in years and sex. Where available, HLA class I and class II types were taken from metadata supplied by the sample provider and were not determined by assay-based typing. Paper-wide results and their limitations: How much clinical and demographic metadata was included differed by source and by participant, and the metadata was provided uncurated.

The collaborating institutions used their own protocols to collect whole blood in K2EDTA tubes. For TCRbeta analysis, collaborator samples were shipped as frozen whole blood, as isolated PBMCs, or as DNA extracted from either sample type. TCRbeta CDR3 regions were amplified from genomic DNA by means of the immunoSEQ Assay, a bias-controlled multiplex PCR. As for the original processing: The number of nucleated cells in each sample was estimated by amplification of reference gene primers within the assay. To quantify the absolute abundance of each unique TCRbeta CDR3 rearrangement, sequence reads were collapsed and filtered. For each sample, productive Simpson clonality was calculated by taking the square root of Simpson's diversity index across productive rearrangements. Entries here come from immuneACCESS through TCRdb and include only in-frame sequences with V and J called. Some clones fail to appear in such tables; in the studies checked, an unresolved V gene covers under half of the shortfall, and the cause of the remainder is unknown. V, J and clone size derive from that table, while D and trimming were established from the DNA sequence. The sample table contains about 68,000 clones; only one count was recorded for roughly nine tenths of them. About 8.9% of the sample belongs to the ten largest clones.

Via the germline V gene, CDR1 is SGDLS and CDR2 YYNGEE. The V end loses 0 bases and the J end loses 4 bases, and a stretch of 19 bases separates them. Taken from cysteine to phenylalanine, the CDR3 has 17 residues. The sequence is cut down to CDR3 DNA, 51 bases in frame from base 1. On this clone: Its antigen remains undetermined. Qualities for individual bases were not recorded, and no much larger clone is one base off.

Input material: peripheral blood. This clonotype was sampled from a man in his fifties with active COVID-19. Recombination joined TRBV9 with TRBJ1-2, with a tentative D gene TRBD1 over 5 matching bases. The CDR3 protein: CASSVAPQGYQPYGYTF. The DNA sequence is TGTGCCAGCAGCGTAGCTCCCCAGGGATACCAACCCTATGGCTACACCTTC.